Below, one T cell receptor beta chain is given with its context. Its antigen is still unknown. The CDR3 has 14 residues. Germline CDR1 and CDR2: MNHEY and SVGAGI. The V gene lost 6 bases and the J gene lost 2 bases, with 12 bases spanning the gap. Profiling relied on immunoSEQ multiplex PCR, and the TCRdb table lists in-frame clones only, not all of them. The profile covers fewer than 120,000 clones, with just under 95% appearing a single time and around 0.55% taken by the ten largest. The data stem from a study of graft-versus-host responses after intestinal transplantation. About the research overall: Transplantation in recipients was multivisceral, liver-intestinal, or isolated intestinal. Uniformly, recipients were administered anti-thymocyte globulin induction with subsequent tacrolimus and steroids for 2 to 3 years.

This chain joins TRBV6-5 and TRBJ2-3; a possible D gene is TRBD1 (5 bases). The source is a human donor who received an intestinal transplant. The sample was unstimulated CD8+ T cells sorted from spleen or lymph node cells, taken before intestinal transplant. The CDR3 nucleotides are TGTGCCAGCAGCCCCGGTGGGGCCACAGATACGCAGTATTTT. Translated, it gives CASSPGGATDTQYF.